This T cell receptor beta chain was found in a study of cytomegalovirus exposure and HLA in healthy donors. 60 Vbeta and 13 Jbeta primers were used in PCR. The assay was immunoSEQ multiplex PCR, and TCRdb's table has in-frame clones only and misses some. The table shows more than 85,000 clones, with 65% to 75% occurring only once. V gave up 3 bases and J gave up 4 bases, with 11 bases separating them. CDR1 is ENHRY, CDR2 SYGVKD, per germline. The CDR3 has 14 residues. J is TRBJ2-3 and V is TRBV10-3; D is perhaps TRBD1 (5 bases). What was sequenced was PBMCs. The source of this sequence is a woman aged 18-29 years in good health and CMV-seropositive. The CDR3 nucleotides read TGTGCCATCAGTGACCCCAGGGCCGCAGATACGCAGTATTTT. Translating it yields CAISDPRAADTQYF.